This T cell receptor beta chain stems from a study of blood T cell repertoires in COVID-19. Study-wide context: Samples came from the United States, Italy and Spain, spanning acute and convalescent COVID-19. The cDNA or gDNA used as material had been derived from T cells, B-cell-depleted T cells, or PBMCs.

Germline V gene data show CDR1 as SGHTA and CDR2 as FQGTGA. Trimming removed 5 bases from V and 0 bases from J; junction bases left unmatched: 9. The CDR3 has 16 amino acids. Original analysis: Using reference gene primer amplification, nucleated cell counts were estimated. The table came from immunoSEQ multiplex PCR; TCRdb's copy has only in-frame clones and leaves some out. V and J calls and clone size are as listed in that table; D and trimming were resolved from the DNA. The sample records some 150,000 clones, about 80% being singletons. The TCR comes from a man aged 65 to 85 with acute or convalescent COVID-19. The sequenced sample consisted of peripheral blood. The chain recombines TRBV7-3 with TRBJ1-2; TRBD1 matches at 7 bases. This CDR3 reads CASSPNGDRTNYGYTF. CDR3 bases: TGTGCCAGCAGCCCTAACGGGGACAGAACTAACTATGGCTACACCTTC.